These 2 T cell receptor beta chains were all obtained from the same sample, sequenced in a study of CD8+CD57+ T cells in acquired aplastic anemia. Genomic DNA acted as the template from which TCR beta VDJ combination and CDR3 sequence profiling were carried out. TCRdb recomputed calls from the reads with MiXCR, one row per CDR3 protein. The sample lists roughly 190,000 distinct CDR3 sequences, 48% occurring once. All patients picked for sequencing had shown, by flow cytometry, an expansion of CD8+CD57+ cells. Sequencing used sorted CD4+, CD8+, or CD8+CD57+ T cells (not recorded which) from PBMCs. The source is a human donor with aplastic anemia.

This clonotype appeared many times. The CDR3 DNA follows: TGCGCCAGCAGCACCAGGGACTTAGCTAACTATGGCTACACCTTC. Its translation is CASSTRDLANYGYTF. The chain has TRBV4-1 and TRBJ1-2; a possible D gene is TRBD1 (5 bases). With 5 bases removed from V and 0 bases from J, the gap between germline ends came to 13 bases. The germline V gene encodes CDR1 MGHRA and CDR2 YSYEKL. The CDR3 extends over 15 amino acids.

Remarks on this clonotype: This may stem from a read error, because a much larger clone lies one nucleotide away. The genes are TRBV19 and TRBJ2-1, with 11 positions matching TRBD2. The length of the CDR3 is 16 residues. The germline gives CDR1 LNHDA, CDR2 SQIVND (reference sequence). CDR3 DNA sequence: TGTGCCAGTGGGGGCTCGGCTAGCGGGGGGTACAATGAGCAGCTCTTC. Translation gives CASGGSASGGYNEQLF.